Below, one T cell receptor (beta chain) is given with its context. Looked up from germline, CDR1 is ENHRY and CDR2 is SYGVKD. The CDR3 spans 13 residues. This entry comes from a study of monozygotic twins with inflammatory bowel disease. TCRdb re-analyzed the 5' RACE reads; it lists each CDR3 protein once, without DNA. The table counts 200,000 to 250,000 distinct CDR3 sequences; 7.7% lies in the top ten. The sample consisted of blood. The chain combines TRBV10-3 with TRBJ2-1; the D call of TRBD1 rests on TCRdb alone, since no DNA is present to check it. The clonotype was recovered from a human donor with ulcerative colitis or Crohn's disease, or a healthy co-twin of an affected twin (not recorded which). The CDR3 loop reads CAIKGGGDNEQFF.